Presented here are 20 T cell receptor beta chains from one specimen sequenced in a study of T cells after yellow fever vaccination. One entry per CDR3 protein, called by TCRdb with MiXCR from the 5' RACE reads. The table has 300,000 to 450,000 distinct CDR3 sequences, approximately 5.7% seen once. The sequenced sample was PBMCs, obtained 5 days after the yellow fever booster vaccination. These TCRs come from a man aged 25-45 years who received the YFV17D yellow fever vaccine.

This clonotype was recorded only once. V and J are TRBV5-4 and TRBJ2-3; 7 bases are shared with TRBD2. The ends lost 9 bases at V and 5 bases at J; junction bases unmatched: 18. This CDR3 contains 16 residues. Germline values: CDR1 SGHNT, CDR2 YYREEE (reference sequence). The CDR3 DNA follows: TGTGCCAACAGACCCCGCGGGGCGGGAGTTGGAGATACGCAGTATTTT. Protein product: CANRPRGAGVGDTQYF. Complete variable domain (other parts from reference TRBV5-4 and TRBJ2-3): ETGVTQSPTHLIKTRGQQVTLRCSSQSGHNTVSWYQQALGQGPQFIFQYYREEENGRGNFPPRFSGLQFPNYSSELNVNALELDDSALYLCANRPRGAGVGDTQYFGPGTRLTVL.

This clonotype was counted between two and nine times. The rearrangement links TRBV5-1 to TRBJ2-1; TRBD2 aligns across 15 bases. CDR3 size: 14 residues. Germline V gene lookup returns CDR1 SGHRS and CDR2 YFSETQ. V lost 6 bases, J lost 9 bases, and 4 bases stayed unmatched. In DNA, the CDR3 is TGCGCCAGCAACCCGGGACTAGCGGGAGGTGAGCAGTTCTTC. This gives the protein CASNPGLAGGEQFF.

This clonotype showed up just a few times. The CDR3 reads CASRMTGPRETQYF. The CDR3 DNA reads TGTGCCAGCAGAATGACAGGGCCCCGGGAGACCCAGTACTTC. The chain combines TRBV12-3 or TRBV12-4 with TRBJ2-5, with TRBD1 matching 7 bases. This CDR3 is 14 amino acids long. The J segment lost 5 bases and the V segment lost 6 bases, leaving 9 bases of the junction unmatched.

The V call is TRBV5-1, the J call TRBJ2-7, with 9 bases identical to TRBD1. The CDR3 totals 14 residues. After removal of 4 bases from V and 6 bases from J, the junction contained 8 bases not matched to a gene. Germline V gene data show CDR1 as SGHRS and CDR2 as YFSETQ. The CDR3 sequence: CASSLWDRAAEQYF. CDR3 DNA: TGCGCCAGCAGCCTATGGGACAGGGCGGCCGAGCAGTACTTC.

Many counts were recorded for this clonotype. The rearrangement links TRBV27 to TRBJ2-3, with a possible D match to TRBD1 (6 bases). Germline values: CDR1 MNHEY, CDR2 SMNVEV (reference sequence). The CDR3 spans 17 residues. Trimming cost V 5 bases and J 0 bases, with 18 bases left between them. The CDR3: CASSPRRGRGSTDTQYF. CDR3 nucleotides: TGTGCCAGCAGTCCCCGTCGTGGCAGGGGTAGCACAGATACGCAGTATTTT.

Ten or more counts support this clonotype. The J gene is TRBJ2-3, the V gene TRBV29-1; 8 positions match TRBD1. J was trimmed by 5 bases and V by 7 bases; bases with no gene match: 11. The germline gives CDR1 SQVTM, CDR2 ANQGSEA. This CDR3 comprises 14 residues. The CDR3 region is CSAQDRVVGDTQYF. The CDR3 DNA reads TGCAGCGCCCAGGACAGGGTAGTTGGAGATACGCAGTATTTT.

This clonotype was observed many times. This chain links TRBV25-1 with TRBJ2-2; no clear D gene. The CDR3 is 16 residues long. CDR1 is MGHDK, CDR2 SYGVNS, per germline. Between the trimmed V and J ends, which lost 7 bases and 0 bases, there was a span of 15 bases. The CDR3 region is CASKGLGFANTGELFF. CDR3 in DNA: TGTGCCAGCAAAGGCCTCGGCTTCGCGAACACCGGGGAGCTGTTTTTT.

There are a few counts of this clonotype. The V and J genes are TRBV7-9 and TRBJ2-5, with D possibly called TRBD1 or TRBD2 (5 bases each). The CDR3 loop spans 15 amino acids. Trimming took off 1 base at V and 3 bases at J, with 12 bases between the two ends. The V gene's germline CDR1 is SEHNR and CDR2 FQNEAQ (reference sequence). As DNA, the CDR3 is TGTGCCAGCAGCTTAGATGGGGGTCGTGAAGAGACCCAGTACTTC. This translates into CASSLDGGREETQYF.

The chain carries TRBV5-4 and TRBJ2-1; possibly TRBD2 for D (6 bases). Between the trimmed V and J ends, which lost 3 bases and 9 bases, there was a span of 19 bases. Germline V gene lookup returns CDR1 SGHNT and CDR2 YYREEE (reference sequence). CDR3 length: 15 residues. CDR3 in amino acids: CASSSPREIRVEQFF. DNA for the CDR3: TGTGCCAGCAGCTCCCCCCGGGAGATCAGGGTTGAGCAGTTCTTC.

The chain links TRBV5-1 to TRBJ1-5; D unresolved. There are 13 residues in the CDR3. Trimming shortened V by 4 bases and J by 7 bases, and 12 bases separated the two germline ends. Germline V CDR1 and CDR2: SGHRS, YFSETQ. CDR3 nucleotide sequence: TGCGCCAGCAGCGTAAACGGAGGACAGCCCCAGCATTTT. Protein: CASSVNGGQPQHF.

This clonotype was seen many times. The chain carries TRBV18 and TRBJ2-1; D tentatively reads TRBD1 or TRBD2 (6 bases each). CDR1 is KGHSH, CDR2 LQKENI, per germline. CDR3 length: 15 amino acids. The V gene lost 2 bases and the J gene lost 1 base, with 9 bases spanning the gap. This chain's CDR3 is CASSPTGASYNEQFF. The CDR3 DNA reads TGTGCCAGCTCACCAACGGGGGCGTCCTACAATGAGCAGTTCTTC. Full variable domain (remainder filled in from reference TRBV18 and TRBJ2-1): NAGVMQNPRHLVRRRGQEARLRCSPMKGHSHVYWYRQLPEEGLKFMVYLQKENIIDESGMPKERFSAEFPKEGPSILRIQQVVRGDSAAYFCASSPTGASYNEQFFGPGTRLTVL.

This clonotype has a handful of counts. The V and J genes are TRBV12-3 or TRBV12-4 and TRBJ2-5; D not certain. This CDR3 is 14 amino acids long. V was clipped by 5 bases and J by 1 base, with 11 bases between them. The CDR3 region has the DNA TGTGCCAGCAGTAACGGACCGTCCCAAGAGACCCAGTACTTC. It is translated as CASSNGPSQETQYF.

This clonotype has ten or more counts. The rearrangement links TRBV9 to TRBJ2-7, with TRBD2 matching 11 bases. CDR3 length: 15 amino acids. Germline assignment: CDR1 SGDLS and CDR2 YYNGEE. The V segment lost 2 bases and the J segment 5 bases; nucleotides outside the gene matches: 6. In DNA form, the CDR3 reads TGTGCCAGCAGCGTCGATAGCGGGAGGGCCAACGAGCAGTACTTC. Its protein product is CASSVDSGRANEQYF. Variable domain in full (rest from reference TRBV9 and TRBJ2-7): DSGVTQTPKHLITATGQRVTLRCSPRSGDLSVYWYQQSLDQGLQFLIQYYNGEERAKGNILERFSAQQFPDLHSELNLSSLELGDSALYFCASSVDSGRANEQYFGPGTRLTVT.

This clonotype showed up many times. For the CDR3, the DNA is TGCAGTGCTAGAAATGGGGACGCAGGTGCCTACGAGCAGTACTTC. Translation: CSARNGDAGAYEQYF. V and J are TRBV20-1 and TRBJ2-7; D may be TRBD1 or TRBD2 (5 bases each). Germline V lookup: CDR1 DFQATT, CDR2 SNEGSKA (reference sequence). CDR3 length: 15 amino acids. V lost 2 bases, J lost 2 bases, and 16 bases lay in between.

This clonotype has more than one count but fewer than ten. CDR3 coding DNA: TGTGCCAGCAGCCCCTGGGGACAGGGTTACAATGAGCAGTTCTTC. Amino acids: CASSPWGQGYNEQFF. The V call is TRBV7-9, the J call TRBJ2-1, with 9 bases that match TRBD1. CDR3 length: 15 amino acids. V shed 5 bases and J 4 bases; nucleotides not matched to a gene: 6. Germline V gene sequence: CDR1 SEHNR, CDR2 FQNEAQ (reference sequence).

About this clonotype itself: One end of the junction fails to match germline, which may point to a read error. The rearrangement links TRBV20-1 to TRBJ1-1, with no clear D. The V gene's germline CDR1 is DFQATT and CDR2 SNEGSKA (reference sequence). This CDR3 contains 11 residues. This chain's CDR3 is CIANEHSEAFF. CDR3 coding DNA: TGCATTGCTAATGAACATTCTGAAGCTTTCTTT.

The rearrangement uses TRBV20-1 and TRBJ2-5; TRBD2 is a possible D gene (6 bases). This CDR3 has 15 amino acids. With 4 bases removed from V and 6 bases from J, the gap between germline ends came to 21 bases. Germline CDR1 and CDR2: DFQATT and SNEGSKA (reference sequence). CDR3 region: CSATGLGGGGKTQYF. CDR3 DNA sequence: TGCAGTGCTACGGGCCTGGGGGGAGGCGGAAAGACCCAGTACTTC.

CDR3 in amino acids: CASSSRGGQGKRFGTQYF. The CDR3 DNA reads TGTGCCAGCAGCTCTCGGGGGGGACAGGGGAAACGATTTGGGACCCAGTACTTC. V usage is TRBV7-8 and J usage is TRBJ2-5, with 10 nucleotides matching TRBD1. The CDR3 spans 18 residues. Germline-derived CDR1 and CDR2 are SGHVS and FQNEAQ. The junction had 18 bases not matched to a gene; V was cut back by 4 bases and J by 7 bases.

This clonotype was detected a few times. The rearrangement joins TRBV10-3 to TRBJ2-1; 10 nucleotides align to TRBD2. This CDR3 comprises 19 residues. CDR1 is ENHRY, CDR2 SYGVKD, per germline. After removal of 3 bases from V and 2 bases from J, the junction contained 13 bases not matched to a gene. The CDR3 loop is CAISDRGASGSGAYNEQFF. The CDR3 DNA sequence: TGTGCCATCAGTGATCGCGGAGCTAGCGGGAGTGGCGCCTACAATGAGCAGTTCTTC.

There are many counts of this clonotype. The chain has TRBV6-2 or TRBV6-3 and TRBJ2-7; D possibly corresponds to TRBD1 (5 bases). The CDR3 consists of 15 residues. Germline CDR1 reads MNHEY; CDR2 reads SVGEGT. Trimming took 7 bases from V and 3 from J, leaving 19 bases between them. For the CDR3, the DNA is TGTGCCAGCACTAACAATCTGGGGCAAGTCTACGAGCAGTACTTC. Its protein product is CASTNNLGQVYEQYF.